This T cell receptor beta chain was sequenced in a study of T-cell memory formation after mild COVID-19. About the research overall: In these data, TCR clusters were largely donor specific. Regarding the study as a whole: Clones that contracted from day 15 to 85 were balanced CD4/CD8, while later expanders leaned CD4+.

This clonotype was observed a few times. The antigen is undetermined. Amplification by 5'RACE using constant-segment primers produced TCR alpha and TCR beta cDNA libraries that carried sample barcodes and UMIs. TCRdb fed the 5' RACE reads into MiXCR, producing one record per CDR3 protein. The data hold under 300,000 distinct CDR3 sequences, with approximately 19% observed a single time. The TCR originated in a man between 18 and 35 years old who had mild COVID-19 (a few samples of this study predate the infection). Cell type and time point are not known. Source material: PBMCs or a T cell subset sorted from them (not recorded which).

The chain's CDR3 is CSARGSPQANEKLFF. The CDR3 nucleotides are TGCAGTGCTAGGGGGTCCCCCCAGGCTAATGAAAAACTGTTTTTT. This chain links TRBV20-1 with TRBJ1-4; no firm D call. CDR1 is DFQATT and CDR2 is SNEGSKA in the germline V gene (reference sequence). V was shortened by 3 bases and J by 3 bases, with 14 bases between the two germline ends. CDR3 length equals 15 residues.